The 32 T cell receptor beta chains in this list originate from one sample, sequenced in a study of cytomegalovirus exposure and HLA in healthy donors. This PCR relied on a set of 60 Vbeta primers and 13 Jbeta primers. Clones were sequenced by immunoSEQ multiplex PCR, and TCRdb holds only the in-frame ones, with some missing. The sample lists over 150,000 clones; 80% to 85% were seen once. Sequencing used PBMCs. The receptors come from a woman aged 30 to 39 in good health and CMV-seronegative.

The chain couples TRBV4-2 to TRBJ2-3; 9 positions match TRBD2. The V and J ends lost 1 base and 1 base, in that order; junction bases with no gene match: 15. This CDR3 contains 20 residues. In germline, CDR1 is LGHNA, CDR2 YNFKEQ. CDR3 DNA: TGTGCCAGCAGCCAAGCATTCAGCGGGAGGTTTGACTTGGGCACAGATACGCAGTATTTT. It codes for CASSQAFSGRFDLGTDTQYF.

This chain uses TRBV7-2 with TRBJ2-5, with 7 nucleotides matching TRBD2. Germline V lookup: CDR1 SGHTA, CDR2 FQGNSA. With V trimmed by 1 base and J by 5 bases, 4 bases remained unmatched. The CDR3 sequence is 14 residues long. CDR3 nucleotide sequence: TGTGCCAGCAGCTTAGGGGGGGGTCGGGAGACCCAGTACTTC. Translated, it gives CASSLGGGRETQYF.

J is TRBJ1-6 and V is TRBV25-1; D is unclear. Between the trimmed V and J ends, which lost 7 bases and 5 bases, there was a span of 9 bases. Germline loops: CDR1 MGHDK, CDR2 SYGVNS. The CDR3 has 13 residues. CDR3 in amino acids: CASNQAHNSPLHF. The CDR3 DNA is TGTGCCAGCAACCAAGCCCATAATTCACCCCTCCACTTT.

This clone was counted only a few times. The chain joins TRBV30 to TRBJ2-1, with D possibly being TRBD1 (6 bases). Trimming shortened V by 1 base and J by 8 bases, and 9 bases separated the two germline ends. CDR1 and CDR2 (germline): GTSNPN, SVGIG (reference sequence). This CDR3 has 12 residues. The CDR3 loop reads CAWSASGDEQFF. In nucleotides, the CDR3 is TGTGCCTGGAGTGCTTCAGGGGATGAGCAGTTCTTC.

This chain links TRBV6-1 with TRBJ2-7; the match to TRBD1 covers 9 bases. V was pared by 7 bases and J by 1 base, with 8 bases of the junction left unmatched. Germline V CDR1 and CDR2: MNHNS, SASEGT. This CDR3 contains 15 residues. The CDR3 reads CASTQPTGGSYEQYF. CDR3 nucleotide sequence: TGTGCCAGCACACAACCGACAGGGGGTTCCTACGAGCAGTACTTC.

The CDR3 DNA is TGCGCCAGCAGCCAAGAATTTCGACACTCCGAGAATGAAAAACTGTTTTTT. It specifies CASSQEFRHSENEKLFF. The genes are TRBV4-1 and TRBJ1-4; no clear D gene. Trimming removed 0 bases from V and 5 bases from J, with 16 bases in between. The CDR3 loop spans 17 amino acids. Per the germline V gene, CDR1 is MGHRA and CDR2 is YSYEKL.

The J gene is TRBJ1-1, the V gene TRBV29-1, with 7 bases matching TRBD1. This CDR3 contains 12 residues. Trimming cost V 4 bases and J 4 bases; bases outside gene matches: 3. Germline CDR1 and CDR2: SQVTM and ANQGSEA. CDR3 region: CSVGDSSTEAFF. CDR3 nucleotide sequence: TGCAGCGTTGGGGACAGCAGCACTGAAGCTTTCTTT.

J is TRBJ2-7 and V is TRBV4-1; D is unresolved. The V gene's germline CDR1 is MGHRA and CDR2 YSYEKL. The CDR3 sequence is 17 residues long. V gave up 1 base and J gave up 0 bases, with 16 bases separating them. CDR3 nucleotides: TGCGCCAGCAGCCAAGGACCCACTATGGGTAGCTCCTACGAGCAGTACTTC. Translated, it gives CASSQGPTMGSSYEQYF.

This chain links TRBV5-1 with TRBJ1-1, with no clear D. The ends were cut back, 2 bases at V and 1 base at J, with 9 bases in the middle. The CDR3 has 14 residues. Germline values: CDR1 SGHRS, CDR2 YFSETQ. The CDR3 protein is CASSLPAGNTEAFF. CDR3 nucleotides: TGCGCCAGCAGCTTACCCGCGGGGAACACTGAAGCTTTCTTT.

The genes are TRBV6-5 and TRBJ1-1, with unresolved D. The germline V gene has CDR1 MNHEY and CDR2 SVGAGI. The CDR3 contains 14 residues. Trimming removed 2 bases from V and 2 bases from J, with 9 bases in between. CDR3 region: CASSYTGLNTEAFF. CDR3 coding DNA: TGTGCCAGCAGTTACACCGGACTAAACACTGAAGCTTTCTTT.

This clone was observed a single time. At one boundary the junction diverges from the germline segment, which might be a read error. The genes are TRBV5-4 and TRBJ2-6, with D tentatively TRBD1 (5 bases). This CDR3 spans 15 amino acids. Germline V gene data show CDR1 as SGHNT and CDR2 as YYREEE (reference sequence). CDR3 loop: CASSPDRSGANGLTF. The CDR3 DNA follows: TGTGCCAGCAGCCCGGATCGCTCTGGGGCCAACGGCCTGACTTTC.

The J gene is TRBJ1-3, the V gene TRBV10-3; 7 bases are shared with TRBD1. V shed 3 bases, J shed 6 bases, and the junction held 11 bases outside the gene matches. Germline CDR1 ENHRY, CDR2 SYGVKD. This CDR3 is 16 amino acids long. The CDR3 sequence: CAISDSVGTALNTIYF. CDR3 nucleotide sequence: TGTGCCATCAGTGATTCGGTTGGGACAGCGTTAAACACCATATATTTT.

The count of this clone is one. The chain employs TRBV27 and TRBJ2-3; perhaps TRBD2 as D (7 bases). V lost 3 bases to trimming and J lost 4 bases, with 14 bases between them. There are 15 residues in the CDR3. Germline V gene sequence: CDR1 MNHEY, CDR2 SMNVEV (reference sequence). CDR3 protein: CASSFQGRGADTQYF. The DNA for the CDR3 is TGTGCCAGCAGTTTTCAGGGGAGGGGGGCAGATACGCAGTATTTT.

This clone has more than one count but fewer than ten. The chain combines TRBV4-3 with TRBJ1-1; D uncertain. Germline lookup yields CDR1 LGHNA and CDR2 YSLEER. V was shortened by 4 bases and J by 4 bases, with 13 bases between the two germline ends. CDR3 size: 14 residues. The CDR3 DNA follows: TGCGCCAGCAGCCCCACGATTGTCGGCACTGAAGCTTTCTTT. It translates to CASSPTIVGTEAFF.

The chain recombines TRBV28 with TRBJ2-7; D is perhaps TRBD1 (6 bases). CDR1 MDHEN and CDR2 SYDVKM come from the germline V gene. The CDR3 has 11 residues. Deletions cut 6 bases from V and 3 bases from J, with 6 bases between. CDR3 bases: TGTGCCAGCAGGGACAGCTACGAGCAGTACTTC. Protein product: CASRDSYEQYF.

This clone showed up just once. This rearrangement joins TRBV15 to TRBJ2-3; 12 nucleotides match TRBD2. V gave up 4 bases and J gave up 0 bases; unmatched junction bases: 5. From germline, CDR1 is LNHNV and CDR2 YYDKDF (reference sequence). CDR3 length equals 17 residues. The CDR3 spells CATSIWGTSGSTDTQYF. CDR3 bases: TGTGCCACCAGCATTTGGGGGACTAGCGGGAGCACAGATACGCAGTATTTT.

This rearrangement joins TRBV5-6 to TRBJ2-4; 10 bases are shared with TRBD1. The trim removed 1 base at V and 1 base at J, leaving 5 bases unmatched. This CDR3 contains 17 residues. Germline V gene data show CDR1 as SGHDT and CDR2 as YYEEEE. CDR3 in amino acids: CASSLNRQGAAKNIQYF. Here the CDR3 DNA reads TGTGCCAGCAGCTTGAACCGACAGGGGGCGGCCAAAAACATTCAGTACTTC.

The chain employs TRBV7-8 and TRBJ2-1; 13 bases fit TRBD2. The CDR3 extends over 16 amino acids. V lost 5 bases, J lost 7 bases, and 8 bases stayed unmatched. The germline gives CDR1 SGHVS, CDR2 FQNEAQ. For the CDR3, the DNA is TGTGCCAGCAGCCGCACTAGCGGGAGGGCCGCGAATGAGCAGTTCTTC. Amino acids: CASSRTSGRAANEQFF. The complete variable domain, with remaining parts taken from reference TRBV7-8 and TRBJ2-1, reads GAGVSQSPRYKVAKRGQDVALRCDPISGHVSLFWYQQALGQGPEFLTYFQNEAQLDKSGLPSDRFFAERPEGSVSTLKIQRTQQEDSAVYLCASSRTSGRAANEQFFGPGTRLTVL.

V gene TRBV4-3 combines with J gene TRBJ1-4, with D possibly matching TRBD1 (6 bases). CDR1 is LGHNA and CDR2 is YSLEER in the germline V gene. V lost 0 bases to trimming and J lost 8 bases, with 13 bases between them. There are 15 residues in the CDR3. The CDR3 nucleotides read TGCGCCAGCAGCCAAGAGGGGGCAAGGGGGGAAAAACTGTTTTTT. Its protein product is CASSQEGARGEKLFF.

This clone was observed a single time. J is TRBJ2-7 and V is TRBV5-1; 9 bases align to TRBD2. In germline, CDR1 is SGHRS, CDR2 YFSETQ. The CDR3 length is 17 residues. V lost 3 bases to trimming and J lost 3 bases; unmatched junction nucleotides: 13. CDR3 loop: CASSSDGTSGYLYEQYF. The CDR3 DNA reads as TGCGCCAGCAGCTCAGATGGAACTAGCGGGTACCTCTACGAGCAGTACTTC.

The rearrangement uses TRBV6-5 and TRBJ1-4, with 8 nucleotides matching TRBD1. Germline V gene data show CDR1 as MNHEY and CDR2 as SVGAGI. The CDR3 runs to 15 residues. V gave up 2 bases and J gave up 8 bases; unmatched junction bases: 7. The CDR3 loop reads CASSYRGQGVEKLFF. CDR3 bases: TGTGCCAGCAGTTACCGCGGACAGGGTGTCGAAAAACTGTTTTTT.

The V call is TRBV18, the J call TRBJ2-2; 9 bases map to TRBD2. The germline CDR1 and CDR2 sequences are KGHSH and LQKENI. J gave up 0 bases and V 1 base, and 0 bases lay outside the gene matches. There are 16 residues in the CDR3. CDR3 DNA sequence: TGTGCCAGCTCACCACTAGCGGGGGCGAACACCGGGGAGCTGTTTTTT. This encodes CASSPLAGANTGELFF.

The chain carries TRBV7-9 and TRBJ2-5; the match to TRBD1 covers 7 bases. Germline V gene lookup returns CDR1 SEHNR and CDR2 FQNEAQ (reference sequence). The length of the CDR3 is 15 residues. V lost 2 bases to trimming and J lost 5 bases; unmatched junction nucleotides: 8. For the CDR3, the DNA is TGTGCCAGCAGCTTAACAAAGGGGGCCGGGGAGACCCAGTACTTC. Encoded protein: CASSLTKGAGETQYF.

The rearrangement joins TRBV7-2 to TRBJ2-1; D remains ambiguous. The CDR3 sequence is 12 residues long. Per the germline V gene, CDR1 is SGHTA and CDR2 is FQGNSA. V shed 0 bases and J shed 12 bases, with 9 bases lying between them. The CDR3 nucleotides are TGTGCCAGCAGCTTAGCGCCCGAGCGGCAGTTCTTC. This encodes CASSLAPERQFF.

The V and J genes are TRBV2 and TRBJ1-5; D is perhaps TRBD1 (5 bases). V was cut by 3 bases and J by 4 bases, with 7 bases left in between. The CDR3 has 13 residues. Germline V gene sequence: CDR1 SNHLY, CDR2 FYNNEI. This CDR3 is CASSDRENQPQHF. The CDR3 region has the DNA TGTGCCAGCAGTGACAGGGAAAATCAGCCCCAGCATTTT. The variable domain in full, completed from reference TRBV2 and TRBJ1-5, reads EPEVTQTPSHQVTQMGQEVILRCVPISNHLYFYWYRQILGQKVEFLVSFYNNEISEKSEIFDDQFSVERPDGSNFTLKIRSTKLEDSAMYFCASSDRENQPQHFGDGTRLSIL.

The V call is TRBV10-3, the J call TRBJ2-2; tentative D call: TRBD2 (6 bases). Germline loops: CDR1 ENHRY, CDR2 SYGVKD. V lost 5 bases and J 5 bases, leaving 9 bases between the germline ends. The CDR3 contains 13 residues. The CDR3 spells CAISPGVTGELFF. As DNA, the CDR3 is TGTGCCATCAGTCCGGGAGTGACCGGGGAGCTGTTTTTT.

CDR3 in amino acids: CASSLERLAGDNEQFF. The CDR3, as DNA: TGTGCCAGCAGCTTAGAAAGGTTAGCGGGAGACAATGAGCAGTTCTTC. This chain uses TRBV7-3 with TRBJ2-1; 9 positions agree with TRBD2. CDR1 is SGHTA, CDR2 FQGTGA, per germline. The trim removed 2 bases at V and 5 bases at J, leaving 7 bases unmatched. The CDR3 sequence is 16 residues long.

The V call is TRBV5-6, the J call TRBJ2-1, with D possibly being TRBD2 (6 bases). V lost 4 bases, J lost 0 bases, and 11 bases lay in between. CDR1 SGHDT and CDR2 YYEEEE come from the germline V gene. CDR3 length equals 15 residues. The CDR3 nucleotides are TGTGCCAGCAGCGAGGGACTGAGCTCCTACAATGAGCAGTTCTTC. This codes for CASSEGLSSYNEQFF.

The J gene is TRBJ2-7, the V gene TRBV11-2, with 7 bases aligning to TRBD1. V was clipped by 2 bases and J by 0 bases; unmatched bases: 7. The length of the CDR3 is 16 residues. Germline V gene lookup returns CDR1 SGHAT and CDR2 FQNNGV. DNA of the CDR3: TGTGCCAGCAGCTTAAGACAGGGTGGAGACTCCTACGAGCAGTACTTC. Translated, it gives CASSLRQGGDSYEQYF.

The J gene is TRBJ2-1, the V gene TRBV7-3; D call uncertain. V was pared by 5 bases and J by 0 bases, with 14 bases between. CDR1 SGHTA and CDR2 FQGTGA come from the germline V gene. The CDR3 extends over 16 amino acids. Here the CDR3 DNA reads TGTGCCAGCAGCAACCTCCCAAGTAGCTCCTACAATGAGCAGTTCTTC. Translating gives CASSNLPSSSYNEQFF.

This chain joins TRBV9 and TRBJ2-1; D may be TRBD2 (6 bases). V gave up 0 bases and J gave up 4 bases, with 11 bases separating them. This CDR3 comprises 15 residues. Per the germline V gene, CDR1 is SGDLS and CDR2 is YYNGEE. CDR3 amino acids: CASSVDSGLYNEQFF. The CDR3 coding sequence is TGTGCCAGCAGCGTAGATAGCGGCTTATACAATGAGCAGTTCTTC.

This clone showed up many times. The chain couples TRBV19 to TRBJ2-7; 7 bases are shared with TRBD1. The CDR3 contains 14 residues. The germline V gene has CDR1 LNHDA and CDR2 SQIVND (reference sequence). Germline trimming cut 6 bases from V and 2 bases from J; bases unmatched to any gene: 7. In nucleotides, the CDR3 is TGTGCCAGTAGCCTACAGGGGCTCGCCTACGAGCAGTACTTC. Translated, it gives CASSLQGLAYEQYF.